This passage covers 29 T cell receptor beta chains from one sample sequenced in a study of memory CD4+ T cells and cytomegalovirus serostatus. Single viable CD3+CD4+CD8-CD45RO+ cells were sorted as the memory CD4+ T cells. Clones were sequenced by immunoSEQ multiplex PCR, and TCRdb holds only the in-frame ones, with some missing. The repertoire holds 35,000 to 50,000 clones, with about 79% as singletons. Sequenced sample: memory CD4+ T cells from blood. These receptors all come from an adult in good health and CMV-seronegative.

This sequence joins TRBV6-1 and TRBJ1-1; D is undetermined. This CDR3 is built from 13 residues. Per the germline V gene, CDR1 is MNHNS and CDR2 is SASEGT. V lost 5 bases and J 11 bases, leaving 18 bases between the germline ends. The CDR3 nucleotides are TGTGCCAGCAGTTTCACACAGTACGTTGACGCTTTCTTT. Translating gives CASSFTQYVDAFF.

The chain uses TRBV19 and TRBJ2-5, with a possible D match to TRBD2 (7 bases). CDR1 LNHDA and CDR2 SQIVND come from the germline V gene (reference sequence). V lost 6 bases to trimming and J lost 4 bases, with 15 bases between them. The CDR3 loop spans 14 amino acids. This CDR3 is CASRRGGELETQYF. CDR3 nucleotide sequence: TGTGCCAGTAGAAGGGGGGGGGAGTTAGAGACCCAGTACTTC.

This CDR3 is CASSRDRGGNGYTF. CDR3 nucleotide sequence: TGTGCCAGCAGTCGGGACAGGGGGGGTAATGGCTACACCTTC. The chain combines TRBV2 with TRBJ1-2, with TRBD1 matching 11 bases. V was clipped by 5 bases and J by 6 bases; unmatched bases: 5. Germline lookup yields CDR1 SNHLY and CDR2 FYNNEI. The CDR3 sequence is 14 residues long.

This clone was recorded a few times. The chain uses TRBV10-3 and TRBJ1-2; no clear D. CDR3 length equals 14 residues. V lost 3 bases, J lost 2 bases, and 10 bases lay in between. Germline CDR1 ENHRY, CDR2 SYGVKD. CDR3: CAISEIDGNYGYTF. The CDR3 region has the DNA TGTGCCATCAGTGAAATTGACGGGAACTATGGCTACACCTTC.

The table lists this clone with a few counts. The chain links TRBV19 to TRBJ2-7; D is perhaps TRBD1 or TRBD2 (5 bases each). Germline CDR1 and CDR2: LNHDA and SQIVND (reference sequence). Trimming took off 3 bases at V and 0 bases at J, with 12 bases between the two ends. The CDR3 sequence is 15 residues long. The CDR3 DNA is TGTGCCAGTAGTATCGCCGGGACGGGCTCCTACGAGCAGTACTTC. Protein: CASSIAGTGSYEQYF.

This chain links TRBV27 with TRBJ2-1; the match to TRBD2 covers 8 bases. Trimming removed 10 bases from V and 5 bases from J; junction bases left unmatched: 10. The germline CDR1 and CDR2 sequences are MNHEY and SMNVEV (reference sequence). The CDR3 has 14 residues. The CDR3 DNA reads as TGTGCCACCTTTAGCGGGACCTTCAACAATGAGCAGTTCTTC. Its protein is CATFSGTFNNEQFF.

On this clone: The junction differs from germline at one of its ends, possibly a read error. The V and J genes are TRBV5-1 and TRBJ1-6; TRBD1 aligns across 11 bases. CDR1 is SGHRS and CDR2 is YFSETQ in the germline V gene. This CDR3 is built from 15 residues. The CDR3 protein is CASRLGQGGNSPLHF. The CDR3 DNA reads TGCGCCAGCAGATTGGGACAGGGGGGAAATTCACCCCTCCACTTT.

The chain joins TRBV19 to TRBJ2-1; D call uncertain. The germline V gene has CDR1 LNHDA and CDR2 SQIVND (reference sequence). This CDR3 region has 15 residues. V was trimmed by 5 bases and J by 8 bases, leaving 19 bases between them. The CDR3 reads CASSPRSNWVDEQFF. CDR3 bases: TGTGCCAGTAGTCCCCGGTCCAATTGGGTAGATGAGCAGTTCTTC.

This clone was detected a few times. The chain recombines TRBV18 with TRBJ2-1; TRBD1 is a possible D gene (5 bases). The CDR3 contains 12 residues. Trimming pared 4 bases from V and 6 bases from J, leaving 7 bases between. Germline V lookup: CDR1 KGHSH, CDR2 LQKENI. The CDR3 DNA reads TGTGCCAGCTCACTAGACAGCAATGAGCAGTTCTTC. Protein: CASSLDSNEQFF.

This clone has only a few counts. The chain is built from TRBV9 and TRBJ1-2; D gene uncertain. The CDR3 consists of 14 residues. The germline V gene has CDR1 SGDLS and CDR2 YYNGEE. V lost 4 bases to trimming and J lost 5 bases, with 15 bases between them. The CDR3 reads CASSPEGVSYGYTF. The DNA for the CDR3 is TGTGCCAGCAGCCCGGAAGGTGTATCATATGGCTACACCTTC.

V is TRBV7-2 and J is TRBJ2-1; perhaps TRBD2 as D (5 bases). The CDR3 runs 12 residues. Between the trimmed V and J ends, which lost 2 bases and 10 bases, there was a span of 9 bases. Per the germline V gene, CDR1 is SGHTA and CDR2 is FQGNSA. Here the CDR3 reads CASSLKAVEQFF. The CDR3 region has the DNA TGTGCCAGCAGCTTAAAAGCGGTAGAGCAGTTCTTC.

The chain recombines TRBV5-5 with TRBJ2-7; TRBD1 or TRBD2 may be the D gene (5 bases each). Germline V gene sequence: CDR1 SGHKS, CDR2 YYEKEE (reference sequence). Trimming removed 5 bases at V and 2 bases at J, with 14 bases between. The CDR3 loop spans 14 amino acids. The CDR3 here is CASSRGVSAYEQYF. The CDR3 DNA sequence: TGTGCCAGCAGTAGGGGAGTTTCGGCCTACGAGCAGTACTTC.

There are a few counts of this clone. This chain links TRBV5-4 with TRBJ2-2, with 13 nucleotides matching TRBD2. Unmatched junction bases numbered 8, after V lost 2 bases and J lost 7 bases. The CDR3 contains 17 residues. Germline CDR1 is SGHNT and CDR2 is YYREEE (reference sequence). In nucleotides, the CDR3 is TGTGCCAGCAGCTTCACCGGACTAGCGGGAGCCAACGGGGAGCTGTTTTTT. It encodes CASSFTGLAGANGELFF.

This chain uses TRBV9 with TRBJ2-4, with D unclear. The V gene lost 4 bases and the J gene lost 1 base, with 15 bases spanning the gap. The CDR3 runs 16 residues. Germline V gene lookup returns CDR1 SGDLS and CDR2 YYNGEE. The CDR3, as DNA: TGTGCCAGCAGCCCCAGGACCCTCGGGGCCAAAAACATTCAGTACTTC. This encodes CASSPRTLGAKNIQYF.

The V and J genes are TRBV6-4 and TRBJ1-3; D unclear. Per the germline V gene, CDR1 is MRHNA and CDR2 is SNTAGT. The CDR3 contains 12 residues. Trimming removed 6 bases from V and 1 base from J, with 4 bases in between. CDR3 coding DNA: TGTGCCAGCAGAAATTCTGGAAACACCATATATTTT. The encoded protein is CASRNSGNTIYF.

The genes are TRBV5-4 and TRBJ2-2; 7 bases agree with TRBD2. The germline gives CDR1 SGHNT, CDR2 YYREEE (reference sequence). CDR3 size: 16 residues. With V trimmed by 2 bases and J by 6 bases, 10 bases remained unmatched. CDR3 DNA sequence: TGTGCCAGCAGCTTTGAGAGGGGAGGGCCCTCCGGGGAGCTGTTTTTT. It yields the protein CASSFERGGPSGELFF.

This chain joins TRBV19 and TRBJ1-1; D is ambiguous. The CDR3 is 13 amino acids. The V and J ends lost 1 base and 0 bases respectively, with 3 bases between them. CDR1 and CDR2 (germline): LNHDA, SQIVND (reference sequence). CDR3 protein: CASSIGVNTEAFF. The DNA for the CDR3 is TGTGCCAGTAGTATAGGGGTGAACACTGAAGCTTTCTTT. Supplemented by reference TRBV19 and TRBJ1-1, the full variable domain reads DGGITQSPKYLFRKEGQNVTLSCEQNLNHDAMYWYRQDPGQGLRLIYYSQIVNDFQKGDIAEGYSVSREKKESFPLTVTSAQKNPTAFYLCASSIGVNTEAFFGQGTRLTVV.

This clone was detected once. V gene TRBV7-8 combines with J gene TRBJ2-1; 7 bases are shared with TRBD1. Germline CDR1 and CDR2: SGHVS and FQNEAQ. V lost 5 bases, J lost 4 bases, and 11 bases stayed unmatched. The CDR3 has 16 amino acids. The CDR3 DNA follows: TGTGCCAGCAGCATAAACCCGGGACAGTCATACAATGAGCAGTTCTTC. It specifies CASSINPGQSYNEQFF.

The chain is built from TRBV27 and TRBJ1-1, with 8 bases aligning to TRBD1. With 4 bases clipped from V and 0 bases from J, the junction kept 22 bases outside the gene matches. The CDR3 has 21 residues. CDR1 and CDR2 from the germline V gene are MNHEY and SMNVEV (reference sequence). CDR3 sequence reads: CASSSPRPGTGGGGMNTEAFF. The CDR3, as DNA: TGTGCCAGCAGTTCTCCACGTCCCGGGACAGGCGGGGGGGGGATGAACACTGAAGCTTTCTTT.

This clone was seen only a few times. The chain has TRBV10-3 and TRBJ2-1; D is undetermined. CDR3 length: 15 amino acids. Germline V gene lookup returns CDR1 ENHRY and CDR2 SYGVKD. The V and J ends lost 7 bases and 0 bases respectively, with 13 bases between them. Here the CDR3 reads CAITTDQSSYNEQFF. The CDR3 bases are TGTGCCATCACCACGGACCAGAGCTCCTACAATGAGCAGTTCTTC.

The rearrangement uses TRBV9 and TRBJ2-2; perhaps TRBD1 as D (5 bases). This CDR3 is built from 15 residues. The germline V gene encodes CDR1 SGDLS and CDR2 YYNGEE. V lost 4 bases and J lost 6, with 16 bases in between. The CDR3 coding sequence is TGTGCCAGCAGCCCAGGACACGGTGGAGCCGGGGAGCTGTTTTTT. As protein: CASSPGHGGAGELFF.

A few counts support this clone. J is TRBJ1-1 and V is TRBV4-1; D unclear. Trimming took off 3 bases at V and 1 base at J, with 15 bases between the two ends. The CDR3 consists of 16 residues. The V gene's germline CDR1 is MGHRA and CDR2 YSYEKL. The CDR3 DNA is TGCGCCAGCAGCCAGCCAAGTCGGGGTACGAACACTGAAGCTTTCTTT. This gives the protein CASSQPSRGTNTEAFF.

The chain joins TRBV27 to TRBJ2-3; possible D gene TRBD1, 5 bases. Germline CDR1 is MNHEY and CDR2 is SMNVEV (reference sequence). CDR3 length: 12 amino acids. V was cut by 4 bases and J by 6 bases, with 8 bases left in between. CDR3 residues: CASSSRADTQYF. The CDR3 DNA reads TGTGCCAGCAGTTCCAGGGCGGATACGCAGTATTTT.

The V gene is TRBV5-4, the J gene TRBJ1-2; the D is unclear. CDR3 length equals 15 residues. V dropped 4 bases and J dropped 0 bases, with 13 bases sitting between them. Germline CDR1 reads SGHNT; CDR2 reads YYREEE (reference sequence). The CDR3 protein is CASSPDVQANYGYTF. The DNA of the CDR3 is TGTGCCAGCAGCCCGGACGTCCAGGCTAACTATGGCTACACCTTC. Complete variable domain (other parts from reference TRBV5-4 and TRBJ1-2): ETGVTQSPTHLIKTRGQQVTLRCSSQSGHNTVSWYQQALGQGPQFIFQYYREEENGRGNFPPRFSGLQFPNYSSELNVNALELDDSALYLCASSPDVQANYGYTFGSGTRLTVV.

The V and J genes are TRBV2 and TRBJ1-2; D is uncertain. CDR3 length: 13 amino acids. Between the trimmed V and J ends, which lost 4 bases and 4 bases, there was a span of 10 bases. Germline V gives CDR1 SNHLY, CDR2 FYNNEI. In nucleotides, the CDR3 is TGTGCCAGCAGTGTGGAGGAGGTCTATGGCTACACCTTC. Translated: CASSVEEVYGYTF.

V usage is TRBV7-2 and J usage is TRBJ2-5; 12 bases align to TRBD2. Trimming took 1 base from V and 3 from J; bases not matched to a gene: 6. CDR1 is SGHTA, CDR2 FQGNSA, per germline. The CDR3 spans 17 residues. This chain's CDR3 is CASSLGQTSGSKETQYF. The DNA of the CDR3 is TGTGCCAGCAGCTTAGGGCAGACTAGCGGGAGTAAAGAGACCCAGTACTTC.

The rearrangement uses TRBV4-3 and TRBJ2-3; TRBD1 matches 8 bases. V shed 0 bases, J shed 10 bases, and the junction held 6 bases outside the gene matches. Germline assignment: CDR1 LGHNA and CDR2 YSLEER. The CDR3 spans 14 residues. Here the CDR3 DNA reads TGCGCCAGCAGCCAAGATGACAGGGGAATCGCGCAGTATTTT. This sequence encodes CASSQDDRGIAQYF.

The chain uses TRBV19 and TRBJ2-2, with D maybe TRBD1 (6 bases). Trimming stripped 4 bases from V and 6 bases from J, with 12 bases between. Germline V lookup: CDR1 LNHDA, CDR2 SQIVND (reference sequence). The length of the CDR3 is 14 residues. Here the CDR3 reads CASSKQGGAGELFF. The CDR3 DNA follows: TGTGCCAGTAGTAAACAGGGTGGGGCCGGGGAGCTGTTTTTT.

Details on this clone: Other DNA sequences of this sample code for an identical CDR3. This chain connects TRBV5-1 to TRBJ2-3; no clear D gene. The germline V gene encodes CDR1 SGHRS and CDR2 YFSETQ. The CDR3 has 11 amino acids. Trimming cost V 3 bases and J 5 bases, with 4 bases left between them. CDR3 residues: CASSSQDTQYF. In DNA, the CDR3 is TGCGCCAGCAGCTCTCAAGATACGCAGTATTTT.